The following is a T cell receptor beta chain sequence with its context. Antigen: not known. The V and J ends lost 4 bases and 0 bases, in that order; junction bases with no gene match: 4. CDR1 and CDR2 (germline): SGHVS, FNYEAQ. The CDR3 consists of 16 residues. This sample is part of a study of cytomegalovirus exposure and HLA in healthy donors. Notes on the study in general: Through in vitro validation, three CMV-associated chains were shown to be specific for CMV antigens. As immune exposure information, only CMV serostatus was available. Prior analysis indicated that the majority of TCR beta V segments exhibited productivity approximately 87% or approximately 30% of the time.

The PCR employed 60 Vbeta primers together with 13 Jbeta primers. As originally analysed: There were tens of millions of unique TCR beta chains by a later count, and some 10 million of them were shared. This table comes from immunoSEQ multiplex PCR, and its TCRdb copy is limited to in-frame clones, with some not included. The V and J calls and the clone size are those of that table, but D and trimming were determined from the DNA. The profile covers 160,000 or so clones, with about 73% appearing a single time and 2.5% to 3.5% taken by the ten largest. The rearrangement uses TRBV7-6 and TRBJ1-4, with TRBD1 identical over 8 bases. The clonotype was recovered from a woman between 40 and 50 years old in good health and CMV-seronegative. Sequences were obtained from PBMCs. The CDR3 reads CASSYAGQATNEKLFF. CDR3 coding DNA: TGTGCCAGCAGCTACGCGGGACAGGCAACTAATGAAAAACTGTTTTTT.